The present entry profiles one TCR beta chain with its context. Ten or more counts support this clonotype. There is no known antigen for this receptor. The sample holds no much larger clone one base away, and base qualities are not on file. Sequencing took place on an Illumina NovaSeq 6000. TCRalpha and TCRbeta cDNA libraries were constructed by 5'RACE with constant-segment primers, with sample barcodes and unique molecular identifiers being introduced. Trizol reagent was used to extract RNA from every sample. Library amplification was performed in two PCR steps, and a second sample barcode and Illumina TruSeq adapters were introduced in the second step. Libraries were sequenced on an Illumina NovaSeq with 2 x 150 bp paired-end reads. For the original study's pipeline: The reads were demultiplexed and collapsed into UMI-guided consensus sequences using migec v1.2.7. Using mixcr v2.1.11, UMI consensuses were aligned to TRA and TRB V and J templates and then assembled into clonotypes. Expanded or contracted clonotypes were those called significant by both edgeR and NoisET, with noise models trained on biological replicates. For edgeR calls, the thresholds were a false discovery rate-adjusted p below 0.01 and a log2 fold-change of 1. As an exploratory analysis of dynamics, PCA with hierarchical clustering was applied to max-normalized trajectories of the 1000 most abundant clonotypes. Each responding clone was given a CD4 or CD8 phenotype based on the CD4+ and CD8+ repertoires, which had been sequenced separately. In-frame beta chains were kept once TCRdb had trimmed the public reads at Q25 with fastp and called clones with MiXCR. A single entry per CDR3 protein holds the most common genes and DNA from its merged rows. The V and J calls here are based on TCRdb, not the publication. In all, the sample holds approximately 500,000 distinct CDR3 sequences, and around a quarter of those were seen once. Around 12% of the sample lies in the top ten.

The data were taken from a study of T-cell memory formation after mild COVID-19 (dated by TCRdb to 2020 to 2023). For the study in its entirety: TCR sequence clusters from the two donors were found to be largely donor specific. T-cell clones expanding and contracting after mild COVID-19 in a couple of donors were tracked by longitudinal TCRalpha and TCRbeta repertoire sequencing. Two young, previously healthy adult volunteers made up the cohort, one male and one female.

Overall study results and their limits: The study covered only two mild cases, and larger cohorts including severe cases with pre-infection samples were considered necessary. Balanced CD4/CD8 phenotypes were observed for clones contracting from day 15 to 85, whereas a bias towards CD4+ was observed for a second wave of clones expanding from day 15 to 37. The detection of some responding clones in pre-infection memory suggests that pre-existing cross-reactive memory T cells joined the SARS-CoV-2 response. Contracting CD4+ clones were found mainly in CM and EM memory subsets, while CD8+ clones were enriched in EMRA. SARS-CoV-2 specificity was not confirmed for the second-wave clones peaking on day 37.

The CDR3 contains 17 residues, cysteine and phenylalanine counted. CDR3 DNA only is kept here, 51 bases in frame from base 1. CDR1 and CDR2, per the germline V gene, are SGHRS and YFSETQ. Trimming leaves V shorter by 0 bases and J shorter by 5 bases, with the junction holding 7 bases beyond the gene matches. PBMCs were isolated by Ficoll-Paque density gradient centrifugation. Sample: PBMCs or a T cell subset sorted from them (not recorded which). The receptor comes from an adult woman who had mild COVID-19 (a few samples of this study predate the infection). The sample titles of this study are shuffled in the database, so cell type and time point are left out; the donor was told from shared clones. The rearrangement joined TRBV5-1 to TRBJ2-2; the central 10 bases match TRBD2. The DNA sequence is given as TGCGCCAGCAGCTTGGCTAGCGGGGGAGGCGGAACCGGGGAGCTGTTTTTT. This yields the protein CASSLASGGGGTGELFF.